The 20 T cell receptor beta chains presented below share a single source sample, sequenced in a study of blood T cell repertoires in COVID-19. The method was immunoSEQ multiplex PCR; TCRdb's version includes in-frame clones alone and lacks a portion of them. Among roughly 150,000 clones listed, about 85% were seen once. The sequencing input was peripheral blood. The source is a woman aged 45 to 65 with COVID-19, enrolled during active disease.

This CDR3 is CASSFVDTPYF. The DNA for the CDR3 is TGTGCCAGCAGCTTTGTGGACACCCCGTACTTC. The rearrangement uses TRBV12-1 and TRBJ2-7; the table names TRBD1, a call not compared with the DNA. TRBV12-1 is deemed a pseudogene. This CDR3 comprises 11 residues.

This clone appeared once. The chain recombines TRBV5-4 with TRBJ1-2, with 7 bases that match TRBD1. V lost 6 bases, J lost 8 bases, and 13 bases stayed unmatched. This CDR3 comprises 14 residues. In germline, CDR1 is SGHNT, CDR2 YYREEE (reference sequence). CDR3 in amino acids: CASTLIQGTGGYTF. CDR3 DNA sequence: TGTGCCAGCACCCTGATACAGGGGACGGGAGGCTACACCTTC.

CDR3 sequence (DNA): TGTGCCAGCAGCGCTGGGACAGGGGGCACCATATATTTT. Translated: CASSAGTGGTIYF. The J gene is TRBJ1-3, the V gene TRBV5-4; 11 positions agree with TRBD1. The CDR3 is made up of 13 amino acids. Germline assignment: CDR1 SGHNT and CDR2 YYREEE (reference sequence). J gave up 9 bases and V 4 bases, and 3 bases lay outside the gene matches.

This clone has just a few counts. CDR3 sequence (DNA): TGTGCCAGCAGTTTCGGACTACACACAGATACGCAGTATTTT. It translates to CASSFGLHTDTQYF. The V and J genes are TRBV5-5 and TRBJ2-3, with a weak D call TRBD2 (6 bases). This CDR3 is built from 14 residues. CDR1 is SGHKS and CDR2 is YYEKEE in the germline V gene (reference sequence). V lost 5 bases to trimming and J lost 2 bases, with 12 bases between them.

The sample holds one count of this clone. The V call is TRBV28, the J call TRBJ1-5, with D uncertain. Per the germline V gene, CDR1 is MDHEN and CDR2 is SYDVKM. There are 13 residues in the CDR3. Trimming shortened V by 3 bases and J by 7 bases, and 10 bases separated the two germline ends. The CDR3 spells CASSFQVVQPQHF. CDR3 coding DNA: TGTGCCAGCAGTTTCCAGGTAGTACAGCCCCAGCATTTT. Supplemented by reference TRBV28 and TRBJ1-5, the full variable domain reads DVKVTQSSRYLVKRTGEKVFLECVQDMDHENMFWYRQDPGLGLRLIYFSYDVKMKEKGDIPEGYSVSREKKERFSLILESASTNQTSMYLCASSFQVVQPQHFGDGTRLSIL.

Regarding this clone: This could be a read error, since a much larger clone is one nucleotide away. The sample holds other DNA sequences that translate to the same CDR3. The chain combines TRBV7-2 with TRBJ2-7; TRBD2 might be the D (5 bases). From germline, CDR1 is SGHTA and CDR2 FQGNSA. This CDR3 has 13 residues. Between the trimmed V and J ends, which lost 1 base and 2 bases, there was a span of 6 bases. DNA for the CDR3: TGTGCCAGCAGCTTAGTCGGGGCCTACGAGCAGTACTTC. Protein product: CASSLVGAYEQYF.

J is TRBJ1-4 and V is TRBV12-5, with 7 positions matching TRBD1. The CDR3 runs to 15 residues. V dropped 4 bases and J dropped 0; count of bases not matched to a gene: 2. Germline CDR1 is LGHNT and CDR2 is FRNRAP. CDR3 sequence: CASGSGTATNEKLFF. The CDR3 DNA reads TGTGCTAGTGGTTCGGGGACAGCAACTAATGAAAAACTGTTTTTT.

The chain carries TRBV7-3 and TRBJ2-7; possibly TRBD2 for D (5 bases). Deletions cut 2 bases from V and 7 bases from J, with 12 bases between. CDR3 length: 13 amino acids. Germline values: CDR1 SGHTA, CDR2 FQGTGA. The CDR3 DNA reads TGTGCCAGCAGCTTAGACGAGGGTCGAGAGCAGTACTTC. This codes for CASSLDEGREQYF.

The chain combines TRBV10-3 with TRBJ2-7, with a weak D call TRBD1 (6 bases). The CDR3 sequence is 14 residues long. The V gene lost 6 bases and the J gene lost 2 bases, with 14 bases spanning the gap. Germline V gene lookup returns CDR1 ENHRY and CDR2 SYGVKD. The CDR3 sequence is CAISSRDTTYEQYF. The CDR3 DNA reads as TGTGCCATCAGCTCCCGGGACACGACCTACGAGCAGTACTTC.

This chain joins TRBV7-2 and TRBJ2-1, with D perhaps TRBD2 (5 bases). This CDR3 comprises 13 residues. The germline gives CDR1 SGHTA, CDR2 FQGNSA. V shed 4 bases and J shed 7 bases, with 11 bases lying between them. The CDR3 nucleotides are TGTGCCAGCAGCTCCTGGACTCAAAATGAGCAGTTCTTC. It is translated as CASSSWTQNEQFF.

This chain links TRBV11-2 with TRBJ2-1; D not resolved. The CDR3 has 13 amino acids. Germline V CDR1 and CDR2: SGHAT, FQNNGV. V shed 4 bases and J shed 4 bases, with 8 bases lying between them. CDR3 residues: CASSSSGYNEQFF. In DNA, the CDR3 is TGTGCCAGCAGCTCGTCGGGTTACAATGAGCAGTTCTTC.

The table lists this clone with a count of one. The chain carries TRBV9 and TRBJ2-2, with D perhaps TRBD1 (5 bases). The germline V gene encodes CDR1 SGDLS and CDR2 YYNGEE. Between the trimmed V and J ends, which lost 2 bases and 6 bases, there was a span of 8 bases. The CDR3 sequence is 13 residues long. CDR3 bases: TGTGCCAGCAGCGTCAGGGTCGCCGGGGAGCTGTTTTTT. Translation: CASSVRVAGELFF.

Here the CDR3 reads CASSYPSGGAADTQYF. The CDR3 DNA reads TGTGCCAGCAGTTACCCTAGCGGGGGGGCCGCAGATACGCAGTATTTT. This sequence joins TRBV3-1 (or the pseudogene TRBV3-2) and TRBJ2-3, with TRBD2 identical over 12 bases. The CDR3 is 16 amino acids. The germline gives CDR1 LGHDT, CDR2 YNNKEL (reference sequence). The trim removed 6 bases at V and 4 bases at J, leaving 8 bases unmatched.

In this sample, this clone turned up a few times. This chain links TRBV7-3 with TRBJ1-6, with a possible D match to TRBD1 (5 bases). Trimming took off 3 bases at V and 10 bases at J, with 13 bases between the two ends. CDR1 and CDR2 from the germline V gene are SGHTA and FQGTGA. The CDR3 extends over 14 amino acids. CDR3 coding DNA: TGTGCCAGCAGCTTCGGCGGGGCAGGGTCACCCCTCCACTTT. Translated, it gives CASSFGGAGSPLHF.

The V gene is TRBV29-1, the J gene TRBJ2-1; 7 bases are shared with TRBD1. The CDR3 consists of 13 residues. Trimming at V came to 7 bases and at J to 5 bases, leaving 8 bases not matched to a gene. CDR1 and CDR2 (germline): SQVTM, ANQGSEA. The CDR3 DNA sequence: TGCAGCGCGGTACAGGGGAGCCACAATGAGCAGTTCTTC. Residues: CSAVQGSHNEQFF.

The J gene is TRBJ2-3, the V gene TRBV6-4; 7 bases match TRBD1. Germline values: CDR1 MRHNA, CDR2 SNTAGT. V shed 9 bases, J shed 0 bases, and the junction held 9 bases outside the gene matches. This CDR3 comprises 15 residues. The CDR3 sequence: CARGSGQKSTDTQYF. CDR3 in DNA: TGTGCCAGGGGCTCGGGACAGAAAAGCACAGATACGCAGTATTTT.

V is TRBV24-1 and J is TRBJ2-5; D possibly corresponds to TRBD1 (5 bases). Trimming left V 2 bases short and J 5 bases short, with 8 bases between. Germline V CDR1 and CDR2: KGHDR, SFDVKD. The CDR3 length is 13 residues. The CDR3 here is CATSDSPGETQYF. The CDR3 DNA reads TGTGCCACCAGTGATTCTCCAGGGGAGACCCAGTACTTC.

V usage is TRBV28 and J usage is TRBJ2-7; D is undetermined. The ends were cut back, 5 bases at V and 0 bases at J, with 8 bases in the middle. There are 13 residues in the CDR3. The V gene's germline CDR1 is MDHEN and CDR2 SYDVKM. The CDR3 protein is CASSPHGSYEQYF. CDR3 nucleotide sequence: TGTGCCAGCAGTCCGCACGGCTCCTACGAGCAGTACTTC.

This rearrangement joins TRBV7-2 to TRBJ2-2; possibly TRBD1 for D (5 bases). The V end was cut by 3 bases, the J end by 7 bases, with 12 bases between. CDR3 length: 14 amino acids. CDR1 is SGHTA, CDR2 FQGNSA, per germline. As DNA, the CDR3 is TGTGCCAGCAGCTTGGACAAAGTGTACGGGGAGCTGTTTTTT. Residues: CASSLDKVYGELFF.

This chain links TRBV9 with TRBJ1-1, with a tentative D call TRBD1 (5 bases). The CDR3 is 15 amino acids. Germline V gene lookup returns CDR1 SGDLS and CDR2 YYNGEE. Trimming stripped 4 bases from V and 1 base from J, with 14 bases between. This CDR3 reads CASSRGGAGNTEAFF. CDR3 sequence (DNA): TGTGCCAGCAGCCGGGGAGGGGCGGGGAACACTGAAGCTTTCTTT.